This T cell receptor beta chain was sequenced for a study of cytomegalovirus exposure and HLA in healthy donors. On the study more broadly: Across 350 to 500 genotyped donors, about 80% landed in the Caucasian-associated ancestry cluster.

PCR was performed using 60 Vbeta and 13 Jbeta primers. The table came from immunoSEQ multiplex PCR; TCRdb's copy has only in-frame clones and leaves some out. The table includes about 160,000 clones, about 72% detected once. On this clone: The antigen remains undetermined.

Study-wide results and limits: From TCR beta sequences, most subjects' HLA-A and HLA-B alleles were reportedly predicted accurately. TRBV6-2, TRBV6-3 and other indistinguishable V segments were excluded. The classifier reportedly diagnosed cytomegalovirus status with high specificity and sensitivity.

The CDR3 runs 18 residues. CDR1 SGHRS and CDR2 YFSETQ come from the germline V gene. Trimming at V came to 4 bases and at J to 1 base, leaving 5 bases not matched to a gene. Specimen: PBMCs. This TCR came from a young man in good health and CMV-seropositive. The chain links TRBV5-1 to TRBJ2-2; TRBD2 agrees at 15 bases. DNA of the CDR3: TGCGCCAGCAGCCCCGGACTAGCGGGGGGGCAGAACACCGGGGAGCTGTTTTTT. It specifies CASSPGLAGGQNTGELFF.